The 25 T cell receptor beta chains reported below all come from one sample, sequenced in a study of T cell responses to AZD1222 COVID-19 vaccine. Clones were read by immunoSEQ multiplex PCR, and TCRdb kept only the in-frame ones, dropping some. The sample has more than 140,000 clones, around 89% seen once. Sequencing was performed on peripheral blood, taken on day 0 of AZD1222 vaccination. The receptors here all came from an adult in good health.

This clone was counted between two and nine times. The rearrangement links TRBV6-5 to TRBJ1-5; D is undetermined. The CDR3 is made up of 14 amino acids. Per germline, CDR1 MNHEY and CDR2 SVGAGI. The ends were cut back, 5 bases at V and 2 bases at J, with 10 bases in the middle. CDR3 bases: TGTGCCAGCAGTCTTACGCCGGGCAATCAGCCCCAGCATTTT. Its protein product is CASSLTPGNQPQHF.

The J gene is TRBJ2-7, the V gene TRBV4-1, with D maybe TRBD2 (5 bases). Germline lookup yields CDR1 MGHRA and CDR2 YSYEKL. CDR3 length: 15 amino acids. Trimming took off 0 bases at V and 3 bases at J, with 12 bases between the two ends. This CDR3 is CASSQDQVGGYEQYF. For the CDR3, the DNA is TGCGCCAGCAGCCAAGATCAGGTCGGAGGCTACGAGCAGTACTTC.

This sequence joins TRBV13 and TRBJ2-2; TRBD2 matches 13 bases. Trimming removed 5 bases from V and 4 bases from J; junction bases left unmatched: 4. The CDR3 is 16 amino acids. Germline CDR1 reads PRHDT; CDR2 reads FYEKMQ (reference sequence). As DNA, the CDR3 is TGTGCCAGCAGCCTAAGGACTAGCGGGGGCACCGGGGAGCTGTTTTTT. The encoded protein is CASSLRTSGGTGELFF.

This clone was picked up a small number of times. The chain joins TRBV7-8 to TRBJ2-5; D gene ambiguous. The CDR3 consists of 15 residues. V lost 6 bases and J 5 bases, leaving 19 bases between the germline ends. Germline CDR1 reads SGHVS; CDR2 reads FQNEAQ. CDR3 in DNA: TGTGCCAGCAGTTTAATGGGATTAGGTTGGGAGACCCAGTACTTC. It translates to CASSLMGLGWETQYF.

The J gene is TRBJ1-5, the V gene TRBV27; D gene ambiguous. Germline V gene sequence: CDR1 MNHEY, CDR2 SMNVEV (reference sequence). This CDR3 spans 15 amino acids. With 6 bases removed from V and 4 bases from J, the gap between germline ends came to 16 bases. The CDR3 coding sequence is TGTGCCAGCAGAGGCAACGCGGACGGAAATCAGCCCCAGCATTTT. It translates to CASRGNADGNQPQHF.

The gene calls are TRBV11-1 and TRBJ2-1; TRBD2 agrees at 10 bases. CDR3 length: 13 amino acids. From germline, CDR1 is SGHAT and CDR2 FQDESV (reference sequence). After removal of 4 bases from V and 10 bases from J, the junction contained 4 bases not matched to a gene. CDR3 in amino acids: CASSSLLAGEQFF. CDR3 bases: TGTGCCAGCAGCTCTCTACTAGCGGGGGAGCAGTTCTTC.

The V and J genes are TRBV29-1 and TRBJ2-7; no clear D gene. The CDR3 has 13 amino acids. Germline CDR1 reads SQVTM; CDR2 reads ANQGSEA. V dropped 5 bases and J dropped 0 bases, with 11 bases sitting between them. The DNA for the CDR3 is TGCAGCGTTTTCCAAGAGGCCTCCTACGAGCAGTACTTC. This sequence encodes CSVFQEASYEQYF.

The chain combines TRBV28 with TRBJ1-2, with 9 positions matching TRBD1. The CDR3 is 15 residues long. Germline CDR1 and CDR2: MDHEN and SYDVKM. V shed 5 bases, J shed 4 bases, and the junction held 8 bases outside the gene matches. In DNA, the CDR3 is TGTGCCAGCAGTCCGATTGGGACAGGGTCCTATGGCTACACCTTC. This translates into CASSPIGTGSYGYTF.

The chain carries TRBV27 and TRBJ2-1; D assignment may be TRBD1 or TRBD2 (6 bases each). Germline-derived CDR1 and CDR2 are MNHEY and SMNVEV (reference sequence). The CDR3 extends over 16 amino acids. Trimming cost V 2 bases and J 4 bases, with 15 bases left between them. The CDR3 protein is CASSLQGQGGYNEQFF. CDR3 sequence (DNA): TGTGCCAGCAGTTTACAGGGACAAGGAGGGTACAATGAGCAGTTCTTC.

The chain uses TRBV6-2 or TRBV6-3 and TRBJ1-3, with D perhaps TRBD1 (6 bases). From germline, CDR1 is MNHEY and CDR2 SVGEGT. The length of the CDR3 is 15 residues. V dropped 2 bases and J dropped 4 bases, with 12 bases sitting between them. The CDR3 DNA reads TGTGCCAGCAGTTACGCAGGGGCTGGAGGAAACACCATATATTTT. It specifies CASSYAGAGGNTIYF.

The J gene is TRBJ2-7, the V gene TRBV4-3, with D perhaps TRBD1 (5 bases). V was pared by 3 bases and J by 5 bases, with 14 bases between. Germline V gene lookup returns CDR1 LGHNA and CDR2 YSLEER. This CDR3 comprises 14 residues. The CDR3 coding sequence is TGCGCCAGCAGCCACCTTCCTAGGGGCGACGAGCAGTACTTC. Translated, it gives CASSHLPRGDEQYF.

The CDR3, as DNA: TGTGCCAGCAGCCCGAATAGGGGGACAGCTAACTATGGCTACACCTTC. Amino acids: CASSPNRGTANYGYTF. The chain joins TRBV7-2 to TRBJ1-2; 7 nucleotides line up with TRBD1. CDR1 is SGHTA, CDR2 FQGNSA, per germline. V lost 5 bases and J lost 0; bases outside the gene matches: 9. The CDR3 sequence is 16 residues long.

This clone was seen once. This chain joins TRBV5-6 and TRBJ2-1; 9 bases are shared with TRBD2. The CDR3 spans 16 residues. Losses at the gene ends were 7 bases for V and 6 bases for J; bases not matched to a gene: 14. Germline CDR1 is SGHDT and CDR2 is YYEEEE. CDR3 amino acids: CASPGGGGRAGNEQFF. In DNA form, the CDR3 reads TGTGCCAGCCCTGGGGGCGGCGGGAGGGCGGGCAATGAGCAGTTCTTC. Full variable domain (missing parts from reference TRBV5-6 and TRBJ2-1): DAGVTQSPTHLIKTRGQQVTLRCSPKSGHDTVSWYQQALGQGPQFIFQYYEEEERQRGNFPDRFSGHQFPNYSSELNVNALLLGDSALYLCASPGGGGRAGNEQFFGPGTRLTVL.

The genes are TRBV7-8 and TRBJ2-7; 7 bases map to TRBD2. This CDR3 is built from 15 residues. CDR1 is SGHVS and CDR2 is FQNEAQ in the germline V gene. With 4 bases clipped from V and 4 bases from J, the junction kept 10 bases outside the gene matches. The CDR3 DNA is TGTGCCAGCAGCTCAAACCCGGGGGGTAATTACGAGCAGTACTTC. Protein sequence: CASSSNPGGNYEQYF.

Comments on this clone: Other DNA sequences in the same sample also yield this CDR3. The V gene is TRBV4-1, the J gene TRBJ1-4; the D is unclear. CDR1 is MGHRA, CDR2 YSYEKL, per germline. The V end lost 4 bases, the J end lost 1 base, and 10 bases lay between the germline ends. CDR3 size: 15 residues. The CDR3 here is CASSPQTETNEKLFF. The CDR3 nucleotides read TGCGCCAGCAGCCCACAAACGGAAACTAATGAAAAACTGTTTTTT.

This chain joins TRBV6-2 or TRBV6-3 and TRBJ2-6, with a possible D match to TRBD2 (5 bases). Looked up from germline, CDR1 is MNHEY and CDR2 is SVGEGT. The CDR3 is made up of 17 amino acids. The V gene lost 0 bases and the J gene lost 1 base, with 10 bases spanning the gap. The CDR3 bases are TGTGCCAGCAGTTACTCGAGCGGTAGTTCTGGGGCCAACGTCCTGACTTTC. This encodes CASSYSSGSSGANVLTF.

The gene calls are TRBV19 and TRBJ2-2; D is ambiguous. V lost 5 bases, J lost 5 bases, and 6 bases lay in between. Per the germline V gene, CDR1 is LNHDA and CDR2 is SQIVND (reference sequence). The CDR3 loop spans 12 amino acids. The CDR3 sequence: CASSDGTGELFF. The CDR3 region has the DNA TGTGCCAGTAGTGACGGAACCGGGGAGCTGTTTTTT.

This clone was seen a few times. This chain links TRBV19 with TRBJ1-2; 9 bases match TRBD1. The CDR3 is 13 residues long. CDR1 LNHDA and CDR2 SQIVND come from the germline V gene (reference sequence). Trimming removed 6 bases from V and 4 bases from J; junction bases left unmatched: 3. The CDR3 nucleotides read TGTGCCAGTAGGAACAGGGGGCTCTATGGCTACACCTTC. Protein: CASRNRGLYGYTF.

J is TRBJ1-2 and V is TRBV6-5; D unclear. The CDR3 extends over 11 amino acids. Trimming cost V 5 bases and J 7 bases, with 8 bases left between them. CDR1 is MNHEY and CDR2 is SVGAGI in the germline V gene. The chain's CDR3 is CASSRVLGYTF. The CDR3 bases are TGTGCCAGCAGTCGCGTACTTGGCTACACCTTC.

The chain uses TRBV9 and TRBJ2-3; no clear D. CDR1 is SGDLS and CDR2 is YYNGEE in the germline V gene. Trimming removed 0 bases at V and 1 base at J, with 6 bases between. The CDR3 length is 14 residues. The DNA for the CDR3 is TGTGCCAGCAGCGTAGCTCCCCGCACAGATACGCAGTATTTT. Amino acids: CASSVAPRTDTQYF.

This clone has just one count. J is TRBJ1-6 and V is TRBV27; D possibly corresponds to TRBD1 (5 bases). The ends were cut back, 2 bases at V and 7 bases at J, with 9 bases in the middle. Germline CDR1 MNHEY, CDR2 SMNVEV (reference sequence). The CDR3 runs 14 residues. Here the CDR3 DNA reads TGTGCCAGCAGTTTAGACAGTGCAAATTCACCCCTCCACTTT. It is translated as CASSLDSANSPLHF.

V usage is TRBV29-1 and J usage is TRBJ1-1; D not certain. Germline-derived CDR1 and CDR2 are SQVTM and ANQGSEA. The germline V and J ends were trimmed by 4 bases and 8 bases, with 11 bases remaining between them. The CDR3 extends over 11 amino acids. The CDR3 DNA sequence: TGCAGCGTTGGTCGGGGAATGGAAGCTTTCTTT. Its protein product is CSVGRGMEAFF.

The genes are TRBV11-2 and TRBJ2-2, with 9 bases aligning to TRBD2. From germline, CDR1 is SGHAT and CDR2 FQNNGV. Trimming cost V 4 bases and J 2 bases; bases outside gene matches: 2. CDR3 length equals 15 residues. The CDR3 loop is CASSSLAGNTGELFF. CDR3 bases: TGTGCCAGCAGCTCTCTAGCGGGAAACACCGGGGAGCTGTTTTTT.

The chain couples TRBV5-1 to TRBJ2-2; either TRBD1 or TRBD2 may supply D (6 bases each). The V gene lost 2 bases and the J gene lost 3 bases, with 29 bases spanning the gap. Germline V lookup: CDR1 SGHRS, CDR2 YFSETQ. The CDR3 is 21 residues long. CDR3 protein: CASSFSSTSAYGGKDTGELFF. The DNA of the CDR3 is TGCGCCAGCAGCTTTAGTTCTACCTCCGCGTACGGGGGCAAGGACACCGGGGAGCTGTTTTTT. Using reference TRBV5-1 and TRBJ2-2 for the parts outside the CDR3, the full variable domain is KAGVTQTPRYLIKTRGQQVTLSCSPISGHRSVSWYQQTPGQGLQFLFEYFSETQRNKGNFPGRFSGRQFSNSRSEMNVSTLELGDSALYLCASSFSSTSAYGGKDTGELFFGEGSRLTVL.

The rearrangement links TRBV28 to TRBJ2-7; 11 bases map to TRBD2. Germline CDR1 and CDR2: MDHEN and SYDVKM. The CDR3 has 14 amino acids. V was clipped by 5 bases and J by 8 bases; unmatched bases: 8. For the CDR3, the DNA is TGTGCCAGCAGTCCGGGACTAGCGGAGAAGAAGCAGTACTTC. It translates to CASSPGLAEKKQYF.